This T cell receptor beta chain was profiled in a study of OX40 agonist ivuxolimab in advanced cancers. With regard to the full study: Ivuxolimab was a fully human IgG2 agonistic monoclonal antibody targeting the costimulatory receptor OX40 (CD134). In the dose-escalation cohort, around 80% of patients were male, and the mean age was around 60 years with a range of roughly 23 to 79. Of the approximately 50 patients in dose escalation, about 20 had hepatocellular carcinoma, approximately 15 had melanoma, 9 had renal cell carcinoma and 9 had head and neck cancer. The paper describes the monotherapy dose-escalation part (N ≈ 51 patients) of the phase I trial of ivuxolimab. Intravenous ivuxolimab was administered to patients every 2 weeks at six dose levels: 0.01, 0.1, 0.3, 1.5, 3 and 10 mg/kg. The point of sequencing TCRbeta in the periphery was to test whether ivuxolimab changed TCR sequence diversity and drove clonal T-cell expansion. Partial responses were achieved by three dose-escalation patients, of whom one had hepatocellular carcinoma and two had cutaneous melanoma. Prior anti-PD-1, anti-PD-L1 or anti-CTLA-4 therapy was permitted, and approximately 40% of dose-escalation patients had received checkpoint inhibitors.

The full study reports these points: In the 0.1-3.0 mg/kg groups, partial responders were among the patients with the lowest normalized peripheral clonal expansion, particularly in CD8+ T cells. After ivuxolimab, expanded clones were on average more numerous among CD8+ T cells than among CD4+ T cells. Low levels of normalized T-cell clonal expansion were also seen in some patients who did not respond. Antigen specificity was not determined for the clonally expanded peripheral T cells. Clonal expansion of both CD4+ and CD8+ blood T cells was observed from baseline to week 6 at doses 0.1 to 3.0 mg/kg.

To sequence the TCRbeta CDR3 region, genomic DNA was isolated from the sorted cells. The immunoSEQ Assay was used for sequencing of TCRbeta CDR3 regions. The table comes from immuneACCESS by way of TCRdb, which keeps in-frame sequences with V and J called. Part of the clones is missing from these tables; in studies checked, under half for an unresolved V gene and the rest for unknown reasons. The sample yields about 77,000 clones; less than 90% were counted once. Under 0.75% of the sample is taken by the ten largest. Concerning this clone: No cognate antigen has been identified for it. No much larger clone exists at a distance of one base, and base qualities are not known.

The trial excluded patients who had a history of autoimmune disease or were on systemic immunosuppression. Peripheral blood for TCR sequencing was collected from all dose cohorts at baseline, on cycle 4 day 1, and on cycle 7 day 1. Samples were obtained from an open-label, multicenter, first-in-human phase I dose-escalation trial of ivuxolimab. Adults with locally advanced or metastatic melanoma, renal cell carcinoma, hepatocellular carcinoma or head and neck squamous cell carcinoma were enrolled in the trial. Before TCR sequencing, CD4+ T cells and CD8+ T cells were sorted from peripheral blood as separate populations. The V and J ends are trimmed by 2 bases and 11 bases, leaving 9 bases between them. CDR1 GTSNPN and CDR2 SVGIG are derived from the germline V gene (reference sequence). From the cysteine up to the phenylalanine, the CDR3 has a length of 11 residues. CDR3 DNA is the only sequence kept; it has 33 bases, read in frame from the first base.

This receptor was obtained from an adult with an advanced solid tumor such as melanoma, head and neck, liver or kidney cancer. This specimen consisted of CD4+ or CD8+ T cells sorted from blood, obtained in a trial of the OX40 agonist ivuxolimab. The sequence joins TRBV30 to TRBJ1-4; matching of 5 bases hints at TRBD1 as the D gene. The DNA sequence is given as TGTGCCTGGAGTTACCCAGGGAAACTGTTTTTT. Its protein reads: CAWSYPGKLFF.